This is a list of T cell receptor beta chains from one sample in a study of blood T cell repertoires in COVID-19. The table came from immunoSEQ multiplex PCR; TCRdb's copy has only in-frame clones and leaves some out. The data hold fewer than 300,000 clones, with around 84% observed a single time. The sample comprised PBMCs or T cells enriched from blood (not recorded which). The receptors stem from a man between 18 and 35 years old who had recovered from COVID-19. Each CDR3 is given with its conserved first and last residue. The order of the fields is CDR3 DNA, CDR3 protein, V gene, J gene, D gene, clone size. A D gene is named only where the DNA matches it firmly. Clone size is not always given. Where it is, it says once, few, many or a class for expanded clones.

cdr3_nt: TGTGCCATCAGTGTGGGCTTAGCCAAAAACATTCAGTACTTC
cdr3_aa: CAISVGLAKNIQYF
v_call: TRBV10-3
j_call: TRBJ2-4
d_call: NA
clone_size: NA

cdr3_nt: TGTGCCAGCTCACCCACAATGCGGGAAGACAATGAGCAGTTCTTC
cdr3_aa: CASSPTMREDNEQFF
v_call: TRBV18
j_call: TRBJ2-1
d_call: NA
clone_size: NA

cdr3_nt: TGTGCCAGCAGTACCCAGCGGGCTAGCACAGATACGCAGTATTTT
cdr3_aa: CASSTQRASTDTQYF
v_call: TRBV2
j_call: TRBJ2-3
d_call: NA
clone_size: NA

cdr3_nt: TGCAGCGCCGGACAGGGGGTAGAGTACGAGCAGTACTTC
cdr3_aa: CSAGQGVEYEQYF
v_call: TRBV29-1
j_call: TRBJ2-7
d_call: TRBD1
clone_size: NA

cdr3_nt: TGTGCCAGCAGTGAAAACCCCGACAGGGGCGGCAATGAGCAGTTCTTC
cdr3_aa: CASSENPDRGGNEQFF
v_call: TRBV6-1
j_call: TRBJ2-1
d_call: TRBD1
clone_size: NA

cdr3_nt: TGTGCCATCAGTCGGGGGGGCACCTACAATGAGCAGTTCTTC
cdr3_aa: CAISRGGTYNEQFF
v_call: TRBV10-3
j_call: TRBJ2-1
d_call: TRBD2
clone_size: once

cdr3_nt: TGTGCCAGCAGACCAGCACAGGGGGTCGTCTATGGCTACACCTTC
cdr3_aa: CASRPAQGVVYGYTF
v_call: TRBV27
j_call: TRBJ1-2
d_call: TRBD1
clone_size: NA

cdr3_nt: TGTGCCAGCAGATTGGGACAGGGATATGGTGAGCAGTTCTTC
cdr3_aa: CASRLGQGYGEQFF
v_call: TRBV6-4
j_call: TRBJ2-1
d_call: TRBD1
clone_size: NA

cdr3_nt: TGTGCCAGCAGCCCGCTCGGCAGGGGGCATGAAAAACTGTTTTTT
cdr3_aa: CASSPLGRGHEKLFF
v_call: TRBV11-3
j_call: TRBJ1-4
d_call: TRBD1
clone_size: NA

cdr3_nt: TGCAGCGTTGTGGGACAGGACGGAACCTACGAGCAGTACTTC
cdr3_aa: CSVVGQDGTYEQYF
v_call: TRBV29-1
j_call: TRBJ2-7
d_call: TRBD1
clone_size: NA

cdr3_nt: TGTGCCAGCAGCTCAGGTTATACGACACCCCTCCACTTT
cdr3_aa: CASSSGYTTPLHF
v_call: TRBV7-2
j_call: TRBJ1-6
d_call: NA
clone_size: few

cdr3_nt: TGTGCCAGCAGCTTGTATTTGCCCGGGACAGGGCTTGATACGCAGTATTTT
cdr3_aa: CASSLYLPGTGLDTQYF
v_call: TRBV13
j_call: TRBJ2-3
d_call: TRBD1
clone_size: NA

cdr3_nt: TGCGCCAGCAGCCAAGATCCAGGGGTGGGGGAGACCCAGTACTTC
cdr3_aa: CASSQDPGVGETQYF
v_call: TRBV4-1
j_call: TRBJ2-5
d_call: NA
clone_size: NA

cdr3_nt: TGTGCCAGCAGCTCCCCCCCCTCAGATACGCAGTATTTT
cdr3_aa: CASSSPPSDTQYF
v_call: TRBV5-4
j_call: TRBJ2-3
d_call: NA
clone_size: NA

cdr3_nt: TGTGCCAGCAGCACGGACATTAGGCAAGAGACCCAGTACTTC
cdr3_aa: CASSTDIRQETQYF
v_call: TRBV7-9
j_call: TRBJ2-5
d_call: NA
clone_size: once

cdr3_nt: TGTGCCAGCAGTTACGCAGGGGTCGTAGAAGGCTACACCTTC
cdr3_aa: CASSYAGVVEGYTF
v_call: TRBV6-5
j_call: TRBJ1-2
d_call: NA
clone_size: few

cdr3_nt: TGTGCCAGCTCACCCGGGACAGGGGGTAACGAGCAGTACTTC
cdr3_aa: CASSPGTGGNEQYF
v_call: TRBV18
j_call: TRBJ2-7
d_call: TRBD1
clone_size: once

cdr3_nt: TGTGCCAGCAGCCCCGGGACAGGGTATACTGAAGCTTTCTTT
cdr3_aa: CASSPGTGYTEAFF
v_call: TRBV7-2
j_call: TRBJ1-1
d_call: TRBD1
clone_size: NA

cdr3_nt: TGTGCCTGGACTCCCTCTTCGTTCCTTATAACTAATGAAAAACTGTTTTTT
cdr3_aa: CAWTPSSFLITNEKLFF
v_call: TRBV30
j_call: TRBJ1-4
d_call: NA
clone_size: NA

cdr3_nt: TGTGCCAGTAGTGCGGACAACTACGAGCAGTACTTC
cdr3_aa: CASSADNYEQYF
v_call: TRBV19
j_call: TRBJ2-7
d_call: NA
clone_size: NA

cdr3_nt: TGTGCCTGGAGTGTAGGGACTAACTACAATGAGCAGTTCTTC
cdr3_aa: CAWSVGTNYNEQFF
v_call: TRBV30
j_call: TRBJ2-1
d_call: TRBD2
clone_size: NA

cdr3_nt: TGCGCCAGCAGCTTGGCCCCGGACAGGGCCTATGAAGCTTTCTTT
cdr3_aa: CASSLAPDRAYEAFF
v_call: TRBV5-1
j_call: TRBJ1-1
d_call: TRBD1
clone_size: NA

cdr3_nt: TGTGCCAGCAGCGAGGGTCCTTATCAGCCCCAGCATTTT
cdr3_aa: CASSEGPYQPQHF
v_call: TRBV6-4
j_call: TRBJ1-5
d_call: NA
clone_size: NA

cdr3_nt: TGTGCCAGCAGCTTAGAGCAGGGGACGACTGAAGCTTTCTTT
cdr3_aa: CASSLEQGTTEAFF
v_call: TRBV5-4
j_call: TRBJ1-1
d_call: NA
clone_size: few

cdr3_nt: TGTGCCAGCAACCTCCGGACAGGTGGTTCACCCCTCCACTTT
cdr3_aa: CASNLRTGGSPLHF
v_call: TRBV6-5
j_call: TRBJ1-6
d_call: TRBD1
clone_size: NA

cdr3_nt: TGCGCCAGCAGCCGACTAGCGGGGGGATATAGCACAGATACGCAGTATTTT
cdr3_aa: CASSRLAGGYSTDTQYF
v_call: TRBV5-1
j_call: TRBJ2-3
d_call: TRBD2
clone_size: NA

cdr3_nt: TGTGCCAGCGAGCCGGGGGGCTATGTACTCCGGGAGCTGTTTTTT
cdr3_aa: CASEPGGYVLRELFF
v_call: TRBV5-6
j_call: TRBJ2-2
d_call: NA
clone_size: NA

cdr3_nt: TGCGCCAGCAGCCTAACCGGGACTAGCGGAGGGGGGCCAGATACGCAGTATTTT
cdr3_aa: CASSLTGTSGGGPDTQYF
v_call: TRBV4-1
j_call: TRBJ2-3
d_call: TRBD2
clone_size: NA

cdr3_nt: TGTGCCAGCCAGGGGGCTGCAACTAATGAAAAACTGTTTTTT
cdr3_aa: CASQGAATNEKLFF
v_call: TRBV28
j_call: TRBJ1-4
d_call: TRBD1
clone_size: NA

cdr3_nt: TGTGCCACCCAAATAGGGGGTCAGCCCCAGCATTTT
cdr3_aa: CATQIGGQPQHF
v_call: TRBV19
j_call: TRBJ1-5
d_call: NA
clone_size: NA

cdr3_nt: TGTGCCTGGCACGGTGGGCTAGCCGGTTACAATGAGCAGTTCTTC
cdr3_aa: CAWHGGLAGYNEQFF
v_call: TRBV30
j_call: TRBJ2-1
d_call: NA
clone_size: NA

cdr3_nt: TGTGCCAGCAGCCCCGGACTACCCTACTACGAGCAGTACTTC
cdr3_aa: CASSPGLPYYEQYF
v_call: TRBV7-9
j_call: TRBJ2-7
d_call: NA
clone_size: NA

cdr3_nt: TGCGCCAGCAGCCTTACAGGGAGCATGAACACTGAAGCTTTCTTT
cdr3_aa: CASSLTGSMNTEAFF
v_call: TRBV4-1
j_call: TRBJ1-1
d_call: NA
clone_size: NA

cdr3_nt: TGTGCCAGCAGTGATAATCTACGGCAGGGCTTTGACACAGATACGCAGTATTTT
cdr3_aa: CASSDNLRQGFDTDTQYF
v_call: TRBV6-1
j_call: TRBJ2-3
d_call: NA
clone_size: NA

cdr3_nt: TGTGCCACCAGCACCGGCAGGGAGGCCTACGAGCAGTACTTC
cdr3_aa: CATSTGREAYEQYF
v_call: TRBV10-3
j_call: TRBJ2-7
d_call: NA
clone_size: NA

cdr3_nt: TGTGCCAGCAGCTTAGGACAGGTCCCCTACGAGCAGTACTTC
cdr3_aa: CASSLGQVPYEQYF
v_call: TRBV5-4
j_call: TRBJ2-7
d_call: TRBD1
clone_size: NA

cdr3_nt: TGTGCCAGCAGTTACTCTGTAGAATATCAGCCCCAGCATTTT
cdr3_aa: CASSYSVEYQPQHF
v_call: TRBV6-5
j_call: TRBJ1-5
d_call: NA
clone_size: few